These 25 T cell receptor beta chains were all obtained from the same sample, sequenced in a study of CD8+ T cells in alopecia areata. RNA extraction was followed by reverse transcription into cDNA, which acted as the sequencing template. TCRdb's copy holds only in-frame clones and misses some; the assay was immunoSEQ multiplex PCR. The sample was found to contain around 110,000 clones, and every one recurs. Sequencing input: lesional skin. The receptors here all came from a C3H/HeJ mouse with alopecia areata. The strain bears MHC haplotype H2-k.

Regarding this clone: Gene names denote mouse genes. The missing CDR3 end, 4 residues past where the read stops, is filled in from the germline J gene. The chain has TRBV19 and TRBJ2-1; TRBD1 might be the D (6 bases). The CDR3 runs to 14 residues. Germline assignment: CDR1 FNHDT and CDR2 SITEND (reference sequence). The CDR3 bases that were read are TGTGCCAGCAGTATAAAGGGGGAAGGAGCT. This codes for CASSIKGEGA. The whole CDR3 reads CASSIKGEGAEQFF.

This clone was seen a few times. The DNA translation disagrees with the TCRdb protein at residue 11, so the protein in this description comes from the DNA. Germline and genes: mouse. Read sequence stops 3 residues before the CDR3 end, and the germline J gene provides the missing end. The chain links TRBV31 to TRBJ1-3, with 8 bases that match TRBD1. The CDR3 is 14 amino acids. V was clipped by 5 bases and J by 0 bases; unmatched bases: 3. Germline V gene data show CDR1 as GKSSPN and CDR2 as SITVG. CDR3 DNA (partial): TGTGCCTGGGACAGGGGCGATTCTGGAAATACG. Translation gives CAWDRGDSGNT. The whole CDR3 reads CAWDRGDSGNTLYF.

The sample holds a few counts of this clone. Mouse gene names and germline throughout. The CDR3 end lies 4 residues beyond the end of the read and is filled in from the germline J gene. The gene calls are TRBV13-3 and TRBJ2-7; 11 positions match TRBD2. Germline CDR1 NNHDY, CDR2 SYVADS. V shed 3 bases, J shed 0 bases, and the junction held 5 bases outside the gene matches. The CDR3 runs to 16 residues. This chain's CDR3 is CASSGGTGGLSYEQYF. The part of the CDR3 DNA that was read is TGTGCCAGCAGTGGGGGGACTGGGGGACTCTCCTAT.

This clone was observed a few times. Gene and germline names: mouse. Read sequence stops 4 residues before the CDR3 end, and the germline J gene provides the missing end. V and J are TRBV13-3 and TRBJ2-2; tentatively, D is TRBD1 (5 bases). Trimming took 4 bases from V and 4 from J, leaving 11 bases between them. The CDR3 totals 14 residues. Germline V lookup: CDR1 NNHDY, CDR2 SYVADS. CDR3 DNA (partial): TGTGCCAGCAGTCCCAGGGTCGCCACCGGG. Its protein is CASSPRVATG. Given in full, the CDR3 is CASSPRVATGQLYF.

Concerning this clone itself: Any gene name here is a mouse gene name. CDR3 amino acids: CASSISWGRYAEQFF. The DNA read from the CDR3 is TGTGCCAGCAGTATATCCTGGGGGAGATATGCT. The chain employs TRBV19 and TRBJ2-1; 7 bases align to TRBD2. The CDR3 end falls 4 residues outside the read, so it is completed with the germline J gene. Germline V gives CDR1 FNHDT, CDR2 SITEND (reference sequence). The CDR3 consists of 15 residues. J gave up 4 bases and V 1 base, and 5 bases lay outside the gene matches.

Details on this clone: Gene names and germline refer to mouse. The missing CDR3 end, 4 residues past where the read stops, is filled in from the germline J gene. This chain links TRBV1 with TRBJ2-5; no reliable D call. The V end was cut by 0 bases, the J end by 0 bases, with 10 bases between. The CDR3 has 16 residues. The V gene's germline CDR1 is NSQYPW and CDR2 LRSPGD (reference sequence). Incomplete CDR3 DNA: TGCACCTGCAGTGCAGATGGTGGTGTTAACCAAGAC. Protein product: CTCSADGGVNQD. The complete CDR3 protein is CTCSADGGVNQDTQYF.

This clone has just a few counts. TCRdb's protein sequence differs at residue 12 from the translated DNA; the protein presented here follows the DNA. Mouse names are used for the genes. The observed sequence ends 3 residues before the CDR3 terminus, with the missing tail filled in from the germline J gene. The rearrangement uses TRBV19 and TRBJ1-6; D gene uncertain. TRBJ1-6 carries the ORF label, with uncertain function. Per germline, CDR1 FNHDT and CDR2 SITEND (reference sequence). V lost 2 bases and J lost 0, with 6 bases in between. This CDR3 has 15 residues. CDR3 sequence: CASSISDSYNSPLYF. Partial CDR3 DNA: TGTGCCAGCAGTATCTCAGATTCCTATAATTCGCCC.

This clone has at least ten counts. Mouse names are used for the genes. The observed sequence ends 4 residues before the CDR3 terminus, with the missing tail filled in from the germline J gene. This chain connects TRBV13-3 to TRBJ1-2, with D tentatively TRBD1 (6 bases). The CDR3 covers 15 residues. In germline, CDR1 is NNHDY, CDR2 SYVADS. The DNA read from the CDR3 is TGTGCCAGCAGTGATGCAGGTAACAGGGCGACC. It encodes CASSDAGNRAT. The entire CDR3 is CASSDAGNRATDYTF.

On this clone: Gene names are the mouse ones. The read ends 4 residues early relative to the CDR3; the germline J gene fills the gap. This rearrangement joins TRBV13-3 to TRBJ2-5; 10 bases fit TRBD2. Germline CDR1 NNHDY, CDR2 SYVADS. The CDR3 has 16 residues. Trimming cost V 0 bases and J 1 base; bases outside gene matches: 2. Here the CDR3 reads CASSDVLGGDQDTQYF. The DNA read from the CDR3 is TGTGCCAGCAGTGATGTACTGGGGGGGGACCAAGAC.

This clone was counted between two and nine times. Gene names follow the mouse nomenclature. The read falls 4 residues short of the CDR3 end, and the missing part is taken from the germline J gene. The chain has TRBV29 and TRBJ1-1; 7 bases map to TRBD1. J gave up 0 bases and V 0 bases, and 1 base lay outside the gene matches. The CDR3 has 15 residues. The germline V gene has CDR1 MSHET and CDR2 SYDVDS. The CDR3 is CASSLSGQANTEVFF. The sequenced CDR3 bases are TGTGCTAGCAGTTTATCCGGACAGGCAAACACA.

This clone was seen ten or more times. At residue 12, the TCRdb protein and translated DNA are inconsistent; the protein given comes from the DNA. Each gene name is a mouse one. The CDR3 extends 3 residues past the end of the read, so its final part is completed from the germline J gene. The chain uses TRBV13-3 and TRBJ1-6, with a weak D call TRBD1 (5 bases). TRBJ1-6 is an open reading frame, and its role is uncertain. The CDR3 length is 15 residues. Trimming took off 5 bases at V and 0 bases at J, with 9 bases between the two ends. The germline V gene encodes CDR1 NNHDY and CDR2 SYVADS. The CDR3 region is CASRPGFSYNSPLYF. CDR3 DNA (partial): TGTGCCAGCAGGCCAGGGTTTTCCTATAATTCGCCC.

This clone was counted a few times. The genes and germline here are from mouse. The read ends 4 residues shy of where the CDR3 ends; the end is completed using the germline J gene. This sequence joins TRBV31 and TRBJ1-4, with D perhaps TRBD1 (6 bases). The CDR3 is made up of 15 amino acids. V was trimmed by 0 bases and J by 0 bases, leaving 8 bases between them. The germline V gene has CDR1 GKSSPN and CDR2 SITVG. This CDR3 is CAWSLQGFSNERLFF. Incomplete CDR3 DNA: TGTGCCTGGAGTCTACAGGGCTTTTCCAACGAA.

This clone was seen a handful of times. Germline and genes here are mouse. The read ends 4 residues shy of where the CDR3 ends; the end is completed using the germline J gene. The J gene is TRBJ1-4, the V gene TRBV2; perhaps TRBD1 as D (5 bases). Germline V gene sequence: CDR1 LGHNA, CDR2 YSYQKL. V lost 8 bases and J 4 bases, leaving 17 bases between the germline ends. The CDR3 has 15 amino acids. The sequenced CDR3 bases are TGTGCCAGCCGACACCGGCAGGGAGGCAACGAA. It yields the protein CASRHRQGGNE. The entire CDR3 is CASRHRQGGNERLFF.

This clone was picked up a small number of times. TCRdb's protein does not match the DNA translation at residue 13; the protein provided is translated from the DNA. Gene names and germline refer to mouse. The CDR3 end falls 3 residues outside the read, so it is completed with the germline J gene. The V gene is TRBV13-3, the J gene TRBJ1-3; 9 nucleotides match TRBD1. CDR1 and CDR2 from the germline V gene are NNHDY and SYVADS. CDR3 size: 16 residues. The junction had 7 bases not matched to a gene; V was cut back by 4 bases and J by 2 bases. The DNA read from the CDR3 is TGTGCCAGCAGTCCGGGACAGGGTTTGACTGGAAATACG. It encodes CASSPGQGLTGNT. The CDR3 reads in full as CASSPGQGLTGNTLYF.

A note on this clone: Gene names are mouse gene names. The read finishes 4 residues shy of the CDR3 end, and the germline J gene is used to complete it. The V call is TRBV1, the J call TRBJ1-1; tentative D call: TRBD1 (6 bases). Germline V lookup: CDR1 NSQYPW, CDR2 LRSPGD (reference sequence). The CDR3 length is 14 residues. V lost 6 bases and J lost 1, with 12 bases in between. CDR3 amino acids: CTCSHREGNTEVFF. Incomplete CDR3 DNA: TGCACCTGCAGCCACAGGGAGGGGAACACA.

On this clone: Genes and germline are mouse. The read terminates 4 residues before the CDR3 end, so the remaining end is supplied by the germline J gene. The chain employs TRBV13-1 and TRBJ2-1, with TRBD1 as a possible D gene (6 bases). V lost 5 bases to trimming and J lost 1 base, with 13 bases between them. The CDR3 extends over 15 amino acids. Germline CDR1 NSHNY, CDR2 SYGAGN. CDR3 amino acids: CASRSGTNNYAEQFF. The sequenced part of the CDR3 DNA is TGTGCCAGCAGGTCCGGGACAAACAACTATGCT.

As for this clone: The gene names given are mouse names. The CDR3 end falls 4 residues outside the read, so it is completed with the germline J gene. The chain recombines TRBV19 with TRBJ1-4, with 7 bases matching TRBD1. The CDR3 is 15 residues long. Germline CDR1 reads FNHDT; CDR2 reads SITEND (reference sequence). V gave up 5 bases and J gave up 3 bases; unmatched junction bases: 7. The DNA read from the CDR3 is TGTGCCAGCAGCCCCCGGGACAGCCCCAACGAA. Translating gives CASSPRDSPNE. The full CDR3 sequence reads CASSPRDSPNERLFF.

This clone has only a few counts. The gene names here belong to mouse. The sequenced part of the CDR3 DNA is TGTGCCAGCAGTGATGCACACTGGGGTTAT. This translates into CASSDAHWGY. The entire CDR3 reads CASSDAHWGYEQYF. The chain recombines TRBV13-1 with TRBJ2-7; 7 bases are a match to TRBD2. The CDR3 end is not reached by the read, which stops 4 residues before it; the germline J gene fills it in. The germline V gene has CDR1 NSHNY and CDR2 SYGAGN. This CDR3 has 14 residues.

This clone has at least ten counts. Germline and genes: mouse. The read ends 4 residues early relative to the CDR3; the germline J gene fills the gap. This rearrangement joins TRBV1 to TRBJ2-1; 7 bases align to TRBD2. This CDR3 is built from 15 residues. CDR1 NSQYPW and CDR2 LRSPGD come from the germline V gene (reference sequence). V shed 3 bases, J shed 3 bases, and the junction held 5 bases outside the gene matches. The CDR3 protein is CTCSAGWGVYAEQFF. The DNA read from the CDR3 is TGCACCTGCAGTGCGGGGTGGGGGGTCTATGCT.

Comments on this clone: Gene names follow the mouse nomenclature. Read sequence stops 4 residues before the CDR3 end, and the germline J gene provides the missing end. The chain combines TRBV1 with TRBJ1-4; 8 bases fit TRBD1. Germline V gene lookup returns CDR1 NSQYPW and CDR2 LRSPGD (reference sequence). This CDR3 region has 16 residues. The ends lost 3 bases at V and 4 bases at J; junction bases unmatched: 7. The CDR3 DNA, read in part, is TGCACCTGCAGTGCGCGCGACAGGGGAAACAACGAA. Protein product: CTCSARDRGNNE. In full, the CDR3 reads CTCSARDRGNNERLFF.

This clone was seen a handful of times. Gene names are mouse gene names. The sample contains more than one DNA sequence encoding this CDR3. The CDR3 loop is CTCSADPGLGQDTQYF. The DNA read from the CDR3 is TGCACCTGCAGTGCAGATCCCGGACTGGGTCAAGAC. The V gene is TRBV1, the J gene TRBJ2-5, with 8 bases aligning to TRBD2. Read data end 4 residues before the CDR3 end; the end is taken from the germline J gene. CDR1 is NSQYPW, CDR2 LRSPGD, per germline (reference sequence). The CDR3 has 16 residues. J gave up 3 bases and V 0 bases, and 5 bases lay outside the gene matches.

This clone turned up a few times. There is a difference at residue 13 between the TCRdb protein and the DNA translation, so the protein given here was translated from the DNA. The genes are named according to mouse. The CDR3 end falls 3 residues outside the read, so it is completed with the germline J gene. This rearrangement joins TRBV3 to TRBJ1-3; D is perhaps TRBD1 (5 bases). Germline CDR1 and CDR2: SNHLY and FYNGKV (reference sequence). The CDR3 sequence is 16 residues long. The V end lost 4 bases, the J end lost 0 bases, and 13 bases lay between the germline ends. The DNA read from the CDR3 is TGTGCCAGCAGCTCCCCGGACAAAAATTCTGGAAATACG. It translates to CASSSPDKNSGNT. The full-length CDR3 reads as CASSSPDKNSGNTLYF.

A remark on this clone: Germline and genes: mouse. With the read ending 4 residues before the CDR3 end, the germline J gene is used to fill in that end. V usage is TRBV13-3 and J usage is TRBJ1-2; D might be TRBD1 (5 bases). V was shortened by 4 bases and J by 0 bases, with 13 bases between the two germline ends. The germline V gene encodes CDR1 NNHDY and CDR2 SYVADS. The CDR3 is 15 residues long. The CDR3 spells CASSIGARANSDYTF. CDR3 DNA (partial): TGTGCCAGCAGTATCGGTGCCAGGGCAAACTCC.

This clone was seen a few times. Gene names denote mouse genes. The sequence runs out 4 residues before the end of the CDR3; the remainder is reconstructed from the germline J gene. This chain connects TRBV19 to TRBJ2-4; tentatively, D is TRBD1 (5 bases). CDR1 FNHDT and CDR2 SITEND come from the germline V gene (reference sequence). V lost 3 bases and J 2 bases, leaving 10 bases between the germline ends. The CDR3 length is 14 residues. Incomplete CDR3 DNA: TGTGCCAGCAGTACCGACAGATCTCAAAAC. This codes for CASSTDRSQN. The CDR3 as a whole reads CASSTDRSQNTLYF.

Comment on this clone: Gene names are mouse gene names. The read stops 4 residues short of the end of the CDR3; the missing end is completed from the germline J gene. V usage is TRBV1 and J usage is TRBJ2-7; D possibly corresponds to TRBD1 (5 bases). The CDR3 is made up of 13 amino acids. V lost 6 bases, J lost 3 bases, and 12 bases lay in between. From germline, CDR1 is NSQYPW and CDR2 LRSPGD (reference sequence). The covered CDR3 bases are TGCACCTGCAGCTCCAGGGCCCTCTAT. It codes for CTCSSRALY. The entire CDR3 reads CTCSSRALYEQYF.